The sequence of this TCR beta chain was determined in a study of CD8 T cells in Susac syndrome. Reverse transcription of roughly 0.5 to 1 ug RNA was performed with random hexamers. Multiplex PCR with immunoSEQ amplified the TCR beta CDR3 across 54 Vbeta and 13 Jbeta. TCRdb fed the immunoSEQ multiplex PCR reads into MiXCR, producing one record per CDR3 protein. The table shows around 180,000 distinct CDR3 sequences, with about 94% occurring only once. The multiple sclerosis controls were treatment-naive patients, and their relapsing-remitting disease was stable or active. Bulk CD8+ and CD4+ cells came from magnetic negative isolation; CD8+ TEMRA by FACS. The germline V gene encodes CDR1 SNHLY and CDR2 FYNNEI. This CDR3 is built from 12 residues. V was trimmed by 4 bases and J by 6 bases, leaving 7 bases between them.

Sequencing was performed on CD4+ T cells from PBMCs. The clonotype comes from a human donor with multiple sclerosis. The chain has TRBV2 and TRBJ1-5, with no clear D. Here the CDR3 reads CASSGTSQPQHF. The CDR3 DNA reads as TGTGCCAGCAGTGGTACATCTCAGCCCCAGCATTTT.